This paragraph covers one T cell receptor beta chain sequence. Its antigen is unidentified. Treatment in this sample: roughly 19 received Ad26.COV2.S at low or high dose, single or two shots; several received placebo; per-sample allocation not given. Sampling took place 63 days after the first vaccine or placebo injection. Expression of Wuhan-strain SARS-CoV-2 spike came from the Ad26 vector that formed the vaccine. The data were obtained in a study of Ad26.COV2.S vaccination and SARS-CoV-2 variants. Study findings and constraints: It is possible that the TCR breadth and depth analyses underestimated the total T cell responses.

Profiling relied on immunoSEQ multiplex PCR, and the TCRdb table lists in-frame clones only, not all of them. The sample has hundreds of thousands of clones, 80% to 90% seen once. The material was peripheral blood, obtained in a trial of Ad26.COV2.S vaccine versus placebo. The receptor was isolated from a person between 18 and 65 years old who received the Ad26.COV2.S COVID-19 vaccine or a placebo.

CDR3 protein: CASSLGGTGRGNTIYF. The CDR3 region has the DNA TGTGCCAGCAGCTTAGGAGGGACAGGGAGGGGAAACACCATATATTTT. The chain links TRBV7-2 to TRBJ1-3; 9 nucleotides agree with TRBD1. The ends lost 1 base at V and 4 bases at J; junction bases unmatched: 5. The germline CDR1 and CDR2 sequences are SGHTA and FQGNSA. CDR3 size: 16 residues.